The 31 T cell receptor beta chains below were found in one sample sequenced in a study of T cell repertoires in cytomegalovirus infection. Their cognate antigens are unknown. TCRdb passed the reads through MiXCR, listing each CDR3 protein once. The sample carries some 920,000 distinct CDR3 sequences, around 30% recorded once. Source: cultured CD8+ T cells from PBMCs, taken from culture after CMV antigen stimulation. The receptor source for this set is a human donor in good health (CMV status not recorded). Some clones in this sample may be carry-over from other donors' samples.

The chain is built from TRBV7-6 and TRBJ1-2; unclear D gene. Germline assignment: CDR1 SGHVS and CDR2 FNYEAQ. The V end lost 7 bases, the J end lost 0 bases, and 18 bases lay between the germline ends. CDR3 length equals 16 residues. DNA for the CDR3: TGTGCCAGCAAAAACTCGGACGTTATTCCTAACTATGGCTACACCTTC. Protein: CASKNSDVIPNYGYTF.

The chain combines TRBV28 with TRBJ2-3; the match to TRBD2 covers 7 bases. Germline V gene lookup returns CDR1 MDHEN and CDR2 SYDVKM. This CDR3 comprises 15 residues. V shed 6 bases and J 0 bases; nucleotides not matched to a gene: 6. CDR3 sequence (DNA): TGTGCCAGCAGGCATCTAGCGGAAAGCACAGATACGCAGTATTTT. Its protein is CASRHLAESTDTQYF.

The chain couples TRBV6-5 to TRBJ2-5; 7 nucleotides align to TRBD2. CDR1 and CDR2 from the germline V gene are MNHEY and SVGAGI. CDR3 length: 17 amino acids. Trimming took 4 bases from V and 4 from J; bases not matched to a gene: 15. Written as DNA, the CDR3 is TGTGCCAGCAGTTGGGGGAACGGGGAGGGGACTTTAGAGACCCAGTACTTC. It encodes CASSWGNGEGTLETQYF.

The chain combines TRBV29-1 with TRBJ2-4; the D gene is possibly TRBD1 (5 bases). The germline CDR1 and CDR2 sequences are SQVTM and ANQGSEA. This CDR3 comprises 17 residues. Trimming took 0 bases from V and 2 from J, leaving 17 bases between them. CDR3 DNA sequence: TGCAGCGTTGAAGATCGAACAGGTTCAGGGTCCAAAAACATTCAGTACTTC. Its protein is CSVEDRTGSGSKNIQYF.

This clonotype was counted only a few times. This chain uses TRBV12-3 or TRBV12-4 with TRBJ2-3, with 9 positions matching TRBD1. Trimming removed 1 base from V and 4 bases from J; junction bases left unmatched: 12. The CDR3 has 18 residues. The CDR3 region is CASSLGSPGTGKADTQYF. The CDR3 bases are TGTGCCAGCAGTTTAGGAAGTCCCGGGACAGGGAAGGCAGATACGCAGTATTTT.

The chain uses TRBV6-5 and TRBJ1-2; no reliable D call. V was trimmed by 5 bases and J by 5 bases, leaving 27 bases between them. From germline, CDR1 is MNHEY and CDR2 SVGAGI. The CDR3 runs 18 residues. For the CDR3, the DNA is TGTGCCAGCAGTCCCCCTGGATTGCCAGCTCCTTGGGAATATGGCTACACCTTC. This codes for CASSPPGLPAPWEYGYTF.

In its sample, this clonotype was seen a few times. The rearrangement links TRBV6-6 to TRBJ2-7; 8 nucleotides match TRBD2. Germline CDR1 reads MNHNY; CDR2 reads SVGAGI (reference sequence). The V and J ends lost 2 bases and 0 bases, in that order; junction bases with no gene match: 6. CDR3 length: 16 amino acids. CDR3 bases: TGTGCCAGCAGTTACATAGTGCGGGGGGACTCCTACGAGCAGTACTTC. Translated, it gives CASSYIVRGDSYEQYF.

Of note for this clonotype: Being one base from a much bigger clone, this may be a read error. The rearrangement uses TRBV7-4 and TRBJ2-2, with 7 bases that match TRBD1. The CDR3 extends over 14 amino acids. After removal of 10 bases from V and 0 bases from J, the junction contained 5 bases not matched to a gene. CDR1 and CDR2 from the germline V gene are SGHVT and SQSDAQ. CDR3: CANRGQANTGELFF. As DNA, the CDR3 is TGTGCCAACAGGGGACAAGCGAACACCGGGGAGCTGTTTTTT. Full variable domain (outside the CDR3, taken from reference TRBV7-4 and TRBJ2-2): GAGVSQSPRYKVAKRGRDVALRCDSISGHVTLYWYRQTLGQGSEVLTYSQSDAQRDKSGRPSGRFSAERPERSVSTLKIQRTEQGDSAVYLCANRGQANTGELFFGEGSRLTVL.

The sample holds a few counts of this clonotype. An end of the junction differs from the germline gene, which may be a read error. J is TRBJ2-3 and V is TRBV5-3; the D gene is possibly TRBD1 (5 bases). TRBV5-3 is marked as an open reading frame, function uncertain. The CDR3 loop spans 16 amino acids. CDR3 nucleotide sequence: TGTGCCAGCAGCTTGCTTCTGGACACGAGCACAGATACGCAGTATTTT. Its protein is CASSLLLDTSTDTQYF.

This clonotype was seen once. The V gene is TRBV4-1, the J gene TRBJ2-5, with TRBD1 identical over 9 bases. Trimming cost V 3 bases and J 5 bases; bases outside gene matches: 4. Per the germline V gene, CDR1 is MGHRA and CDR2 is YSYEKL. The CDR3 loop spans 14 amino acids. The CDR3 DNA is TGCGCCAGCAGCCACATACAGGGGGCTGAGACCCAGTACTTC. It is translated as CASSHIQGAETQYF.

The chain recombines TRBV25-1 with TRBJ2-2, with TRBD1 matching over 7 bases. V shed 2 bases and J 4 bases; nucleotides not matched to a gene: 4. The CDR3 length is 15 residues. Germline V gene lookup returns CDR1 MGHDK and CDR2 SYGVNS. In DNA, the CDR3 is TGTGCCAGCAGTGAAGAGGGGGCGGGCACCGGGGAGCTGTTTTTT. This sequence encodes CASSEEGAGTGELFF.

This clonotype was counted a few times. The rearrangement joins TRBV28 to TRBJ2-5; D tentatively reads TRBD1 or TRBD2 (6 bases each). CDR1 is MDHEN, CDR2 SYDVKM, per germline. Trimming cost V 6 bases and J 0 bases, with 14 bases left between them. The CDR3 sequence is 15 residues long. The CDR3 DNA sequence: TGTGCCAGCAGCCCTTTAGGGGGGAACCAAGAGACCCAGTACTTC. Its translation is CASSPLGGNQETQYF.

This clonotype was observed a handful of times. The V call is TRBV6-1, the J call TRBJ2-3; D gene uncertain. Germline CDR1 is MNHNS and CDR2 is SASEGT. The CDR3 is 15 amino acids. V was clipped by 5 bases and J by 4 bases, with 16 bases between them. The CDR3 sequence: CASSNFAMAADTQYF. Here the CDR3 DNA reads TGTGCCAGCAGTAACTTCGCGATGGCCGCAGATACGCAGTATTTT.

The chain carries TRBV7-8 and TRBJ2-2, with D perhaps given as TRBD1 or TRBD2 (5 bases each). The V end lost 6 bases, the J end lost 6 bases, and 17 bases lay between the germline ends. The CDR3 has 15 amino acids. Germline CDR1 SGHVS, CDR2 FQNEAQ. Written as DNA, the CDR3 is TGTGCCAGCAGGGCGGGCCTTTCGGGACCCGGGGAGCTGTTTTTT. This translates into CASRAGLSGPGELFF.

This clonotype was counted between two and nine times. This chain joins TRBV12-3 or TRBV12-4 and TRBJ1-2; 7 nucleotides align to TRBD1. This CDR3 is built from 14 residues. The ends lost 5 bases at V and 4 bases at J; junction bases unmatched: 7. CDR3 loop: CASSHTGAGYGYTF. Written as DNA, the CDR3 is TGTGCCAGCAGTCATACAGGGGCCGGCTATGGCTACACCTTC.

The chain is built from TRBV11-2 and TRBJ2-3; D is ambiguous. The germline V gene has CDR1 SGHAT and CDR2 FQNNGV. V was trimmed by 2 bases and J by 1 base, leaving 13 bases between them. The CDR3 sequence is 16 residues long. CDR3 amino acids: CASSLKHGFRTDTQYF. As DNA, the CDR3 is TGTGCCAGCAGCTTAAAGCACGGCTTCCGCACAGATACGCAGTATTTT.

This clonotype has only a few counts. The rearrangement links TRBV28 to TRBJ2-7; 10 nucleotides match TRBD1. Germline V gene sequence: CDR1 MDHEN, CDR2 SYDVKM. The CDR3 totals 14 residues. V shed 6 bases, J shed 4 bases, and the junction held 6 bases outside the gene matches. The CDR3 region is CASSTTGGEYEQYV. Written as DNA, the CDR3 is TGTGCCAGCAGCACGACAGGGGGCGAATACGAGCAGTACGTC.

The chain combines TRBV7-9 with TRBJ1-2; D is possibly TRBD1 (5 bases). The CDR3 has 12 residues. The germline V gene encodes CDR1 SEHNR and CDR2 FQNEAQ (reference sequence). The V and J ends lost 6 bases and 8 bases respectively, with 13 bases between them. The CDR3 bases are TGTGCCAGCAGTATAGGGGATCGGGGCTACACCTTC. This sequence encodes CASSIGDRGYTF.

CDR3 in amino acids: CASSDTYYEQYF. The CDR3 DNA follows: TGTGCCAGCAGTGACACTTACTACGAGCAGTACTTC. The V gene is TRBV2, the J gene TRBJ2-7; D gene unclear. The CDR3 is 12 residues long. CDR1 is SNHLY, CDR2 FYNNEI, per germline. V was shortened by 3 bases and J by 3 bases, with 6 bases between the two germline ends.

The chain couples TRBV27 to TRBJ2-3; 13 positions agree with TRBD2. Germline V gene data show CDR1 as MNHEY and CDR2 as SMNVEV (reference sequence). V shed 4 bases, J shed 1 base, and the junction held 11 bases outside the gene matches. The length of the CDR3 is 19 residues. This chain's CDR3 is CASSSHPPGLAGGTDTQYF. For the CDR3, the DNA is TGTGCCAGCAGTTCCCACCCCCCCGGACTAGCGGGGGGCACAGATACGCAGTATTTT.

This clonotype was observed a handful of times. The chain uses TRBV6-6 and TRBJ2-5; D could derive from TRBD1 or TRBD2 (5 bases each). This CDR3 comprises 12 residues. The V end was cut by 7 bases, the J end by 5 bases, with 11 bases between. Germline V gene lookup returns CDR1 MNHNY and CDR2 SVGAGI (reference sequence). CDR3 amino acids: CASTGTGETQYF. The CDR3 coding sequence is TGTGCCAGCACAGGGACGGGGGAGACCCAGTACTTC.

The chain has TRBV5-6 and TRBJ1-2; D remains unclear. Germline values: CDR1 SGHDT, CDR2 YYEEEE. This CDR3 is built from 14 residues. Trimming shortened V by 0 bases and J by 4 bases, and 10 bases separated the two germline ends. The DNA for the CDR3 is TGTGCCAGCAGCTTGGGGGAGTACGGCTATGGCTACACCTTC. Residues: CASSLGEYGYGYTF.

This clonotype turned up a few times. V is TRBV29-1 and J is TRBJ2-1, with TRBD2 as a possible D gene (5 bases). The V and J ends lost 3 bases and 4 bases respectively, with 16 bases between them. The CDR3 loop spans 15 amino acids. Germline CDR1 SQVTM, CDR2 ANQGSEA. In nucleotides, the CDR3 is TGCAGCGTTGACCTTCCTGACGGGGATTACAATGAGCAGTTCTTC. Its translation is CSVDLPDGDYNEQFF.

The chain links TRBV7-2 to TRBJ1-6, with D hard to call. Germline V gives CDR1 SGHTA, CDR2 FQGNSA. Trimming took 5 bases from V and 6 from J, leaving 8 bases between them. The CDR3 length is 13 residues. The CDR3 region has the DNA TGTGCCAGCAGCCCCACTGGTAATTCACCCCTCCACTTT. Its translation: CASSPTGNSPLHF.

For this clonotype: A junction boundary mismatches the germline segment, possibly from a read error. The chain combines TRBV7-9 with TRBJ1-1; 7 nucleotides match TRBD1. The CDR3 spans 13 residues. CDR1 SEHNR and CDR2 FQNEAQ come from the germline V gene (reference sequence). The CDR3 protein is CVSSHRGAPEAFF. For the CDR3, the DNA is TGTGTCAGCAGCCACAGGGGAGCCCCTGAAGCTTTCTTT.

This clonotype has more than one count but fewer than ten. The chain uses TRBV6-6 and TRBJ2-7, with D unresolved. The CDR3 is 13 amino acids. Per germline, CDR1 MNHNY and CDR2 SVGAGI (reference sequence). V lost 0 bases and J lost 4, with 7 bases in between. CDR3 in DNA: TGTGCCAGCAGTTACTCTGACCTTTACGAGCAGTACGTC. This codes for CASSYSDLYEQYV.

V and J are TRBV6-1 and TRBJ1-5, with 7 bases identical to TRBD1. Germline trimming cut 3 bases from V and 6 bases from J; bases unmatched to any gene: 14. The V gene's germline CDR1 is MNHNS and CDR2 SASEGT. The CDR3 runs 17 residues. The chain's CDR3 is CASSDLQGPYRVQPQHF. In DNA form, the CDR3 reads TGTGCCAGCAGTGACCTACAGGGGCCGTACCGGGTTCAGCCCCAGCATTTT.

J is TRBJ2-6 and V is TRBV7-6; D remains ambiguous. Germline CDR1 SGHVS, CDR2 FNYEAQ. This CDR3 region has 17 residues. Trimming shortened V by 4 bases and J by 0 bases, and 13 bases separated the two germline ends. The CDR3 DNA reads as TGTGCCAGCAGCTCCGAAGGCCCATACTCTGGGGCCAACGTCCTGACTTTC. Translation gives CASSSEGPYSGANVLTF.

This chain connects TRBV7-3 to TRBJ2-7; 8 nucleotides agree with TRBD1. Trimming cost V 5 bases and J 5 bases; bases outside gene matches: 11. This CDR3 has 15 amino acids. The V gene's germline CDR1 is SGHTA and CDR2 FQGTGA. The CDR3 DNA reads as TGTGCCAGCAGCGTACCCGGGACAGGAACCCACGAGCAGTACTTC. This sequence encodes CASSVPGTGTHEQYF.

This clonotype was counted only a few times. The chain carries TRBV5-1 and TRBJ1-1; perhaps TRBD1 as D (6 bases). From germline, CDR1 is SGHRS and CDR2 YFSETQ. There are 16 residues in the CDR3. Trimming pared 4 bases from V and 4 bases from J, leaving 20 bases between. The CDR3 DNA reads as TGCGCCAGCAGCGGGGGACCAGGGGAGGAGGGCACTGAAGCTTTCTTT. It yields the protein CASSGGPGEEGTEAFF.

The chain carries TRBV9 and TRBJ2-5, with 10 bases that match TRBD1. The CDR3 is made up of 15 amino acids. The J segment lost 5 bases and the V segment lost 3 bases, leaving 7 bases of the junction unmatched. Germline V gene data show CDR1 as SGDLS and CDR2 as YYNGEE. This CDR3 reads CASSAGDRGFETQYF. The CDR3 DNA sequence: TGTGCCAGCAGCGCCGGGGACAGGGGCTTCGAGACCCAGTACTTC.